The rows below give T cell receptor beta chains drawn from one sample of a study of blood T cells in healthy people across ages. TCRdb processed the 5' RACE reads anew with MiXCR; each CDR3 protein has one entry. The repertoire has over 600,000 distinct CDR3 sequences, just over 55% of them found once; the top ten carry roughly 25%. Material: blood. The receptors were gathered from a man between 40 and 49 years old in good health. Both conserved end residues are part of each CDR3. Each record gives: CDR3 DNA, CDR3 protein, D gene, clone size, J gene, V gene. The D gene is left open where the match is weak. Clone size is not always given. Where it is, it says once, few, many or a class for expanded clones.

CDR3nt: TGTGCCAGCAGTCCACGGGGGGGCCTCAACAATCAGCCCCAGCATTTT
CDR3aa: CASSPRGGLNNQPQHF
d_gene: NA
abundance: few
j_gene: TRBJ1-5
v_gene: TRBV6-2/TRBV6-3

CDR3nt: TGTGCCAGCAGTAAATCGGACAGAAACTATGGCTACACCTTC
CDR3aa: CASSKSDRNYGYTF
d_gene: NA
abundance: few
j_gene: TRBJ1-2
v_gene: TRBV6-6

CDR3nt: TGCGCCAGCAGCCAAGCGACAGGGTTCATCCAGTTCTTC
CDR3aa: CASSQATGFIQFF
d_gene: TRBD1
abundance: few
j_gene: TRBJ2-1
v_gene: TRBV4-1

CDR3nt: TGTGCCAGCAGTTCAGGGGTAGGGAAACTGTTTTTT
CDR3aa: CASSSGVGKLFF
d_gene: NA
abundance: NA
j_gene: TRBJ1-4
v_gene: TRBV12-3/TRBV12-4

CDR3nt: TGTGCCAGCAGCCCGGGGACTAGCGGGAGGGTACACTACGAGCAGTACTTC
CDR3aa: CASSPGTSGRVHYEQYF
d_gene: TRBD2
abundance: NA
j_gene: TRBJ2-7
v_gene: TRBV7-9

CDR3nt: TGCAGCGCCAACGTTGGGGAGACCCAGTACTTC
CDR3aa: CSANVGETQYF
d_gene: NA
abundance: few
j_gene: TRBJ2-5
v_gene: TRBV29-1

CDR3nt: TGCAGCGTTGCGACAGGGGTAGGAAACTATGGCTACACCTTC
CDR3aa: CSVATGVGNYGYTF
d_gene: TRBD1
abundance: NA
j_gene: TRBJ1-2
v_gene: TRBV29-1

CDR3nt: TGTGCCACCGAAGCTTCGACAGGTCTTAATTCACCCCTCCACTTT
CDR3aa: CATEASTGLNSPLHF
d_gene: NA
abundance: NA
j_gene: TRBJ1-6
v_gene: TRBV28

CDR3nt: TGTGCCAGCAGCCTGCCTATGGGCACTGAAGCTTTCTTT
CDR3aa: CASSLPMGTEAFF
d_gene: NA
abundance: NA
j_gene: TRBJ1-1
v_gene: TRBV7-2

CDR3nt: TGTGCCAGCAGTTACTCGAGTAGACAGACCAATTACAATGAGCAGTTCTTC
CDR3aa: CASSYSSRQTNYNEQFF
d_gene: NA
abundance: NA
j_gene: TRBJ2-1
v_gene: TRBV6-6

CDR3nt: TGTGCCAGCAGCCCCGAACTAGCGACAGATACGCAGTATTTT
CDR3aa: CASSPELATDTQYF
d_gene: TRBD2
abundance: NA
j_gene: TRBJ2-3
v_gene: TRBV7-2

CDR3nt: TGCGCCAGCAGCCAGGAGGCCCAAGGACTTTCTTACGAGCAGTACTTC
CDR3aa: CASSQEAQGLSYEQYF
d_gene: NA
abundance: few
j_gene: TRBJ2-7
v_gene: TRBV4-3

CDR3nt: TGTGCCAGCAGCCCCTATGAGGCGGGGTCTCCCTACGAGCAGTACTTC
CDR3aa: CASSPYEAGSPYEQYF
d_gene: NA
abundance: few
j_gene: TRBJ2-7
v_gene: TRBV3-1

CDR3nt: TGTGCCAGCAGTTTAAGGACAATAAGCAATCAGCCCCAGCATTTT
CDR3aa: CASSLRTISNQPQHF
d_gene: NA
abundance: NA
j_gene: TRBJ1-5
v_gene: TRBV12-3/TRBV12-4

CDR3nt: TGTGCCAGCTCACCAATCTCCTACGAGCAGTACTTC
CDR3aa: CASSPISYEQYF
d_gene: NA
abundance: NA
j_gene: TRBJ2-7
v_gene: TRBV18

CDR3nt: TGCAGCGTTCAGGGGGTAGTACACAATGAGCAGTACTTC
CDR3aa: CSVQGVVHNEQYF
d_gene: TRBD1
abundance: once
j_gene: TRBJ2-5
v_gene: TRBV29-1

CDR3nt: TGCAGCGTTGACGGCAGGGGTGACACCGGGGAGCTGTTTTTT
CDR3aa: CSVDGRGDTGELFF
d_gene: NA
abundance: NA
j_gene: TRBJ2-2
v_gene: TRBV29-1

CDR3nt: TGCAGTGCTAGAAGTGGGGCGGGGAAGGGGGACATTCAGTACTTC
CDR3aa: CSARSGAGKGDIQYF
d_gene: NA
abundance: NA
j_gene: TRBJ2-4
v_gene: TRBV20-1

CDR3nt: TGTGCCATCAGTGAGACTAGGAGCACAGATACGCAGTATTTT
CDR3aa: CAISETRSTDTQYF
d_gene: NA
abundance: NA
j_gene: TRBJ2-3
v_gene: TRBV10-3

CDR3nt: TGCAGCGGAGACATTGGCACAGATACGCAGTATTTT
CDR3aa: CSGDIGTDTQYF
d_gene: NA
abundance: few
j_gene: TRBJ2-3
v_gene: TRBV29-1

CDR3nt: TGTGCCAGCGGGACTAGCGGAGAAGTGTGGGTGCAGTTCTTC
CDR3aa: CASGTSGEVWVQFF
d_gene: TRBD2
abundance: NA
j_gene: TRBJ2-1
v_gene: TRBV6-5

CDR3nt: TGCAGTGCTAGGGAGAGCGTACCTTCGCAAGAGACCCAGTACTTC
CDR3aa: CSARESVPSQETQYF
d_gene: NA
abundance: once
j_gene: TRBJ2-5
v_gene: TRBV20-1

CDR3nt: TGTGCCACCAGCAGGGGTTCCAATAGGCGGTTCTTC
CDR3aa: CATSRGSNRRFF
d_gene: NA
abundance: NA
j_gene: TRBJ2-1
v_gene: TRBV15

CDR3nt: TGTGCCAGCAGTTTATCCCGGACAGGGTACGAGCAGTACTTC
CDR3aa: CASSLSRTGYEQYF
d_gene: TRBD1
abundance: NA
j_gene: TRBJ2-7
v_gene: TRBV27

CDR3nt: TGTGCCAGCAGCCCACGGCAGGGCGTCGGGGATGAGCAGTACTTC
CDR3aa: CASSPRQGVGDEQYF
d_gene: NA
abundance: NA
j_gene: TRBJ2-5
v_gene: TRBV5-5

CDR3nt: TGTGCCAGCTCACCGACACTTTCCAGGGCGCAGGCCAAAAACATTCAGTACTTC
CDR3aa: CASSPTLSRAQAKNIQYF
d_gene: NA
abundance: NA
j_gene: TRBJ2-4
v_gene: TRBV18

CDR3nt: TGCGCCAGCAGCCAAGAGAACCCCCCGGTGGCAAATCAGCCCCAGCATTTT
CDR3aa: CASSQENPPVANQPQHF
d_gene: NA
abundance: NA
j_gene: TRBJ1-5
v_gene: TRBV4-1

CDR3nt: TGCGCCAGCAGCCTAGGGACAGTGAACCAAGAGACCCAGTACTTC
CDR3aa: CASSLGTVNQETQYF
d_gene: TRBD1
abundance: NA
j_gene: TRBJ2-5
v_gene: TRBV5-1

CDR3nt: TGTGCCAGCAGCCAAGATATCCCCTTTAGCGGGGGGGCCTACAATGAGCAGTTCTTC
CDR3aa: CASSQDIPFSGGAYNEQFF
d_gene: TRBD2
abundance: NA
j_gene: TRBJ2-1
v_gene: TRBV14

CDR3nt: TGTGCCGGCAGTTTCGGCGGGGGTAACTTTAATGAGCAGTTCTTC
CDR3aa: CAGSFGGGNFNEQFF
d_gene: TRBD2
abundance: NA
j_gene: TRBJ2-1
v_gene: TRBV12-3/TRBV12-4

CDR3nt: TGTGCCAGCAGGACAGGGGGCAGTGAGCAGTTCTTC
CDR3aa: CASRTGGSEQFF
d_gene: TRBD1
abundance: NA
j_gene: TRBJ2-1
v_gene: TRBV2